Included here is one TCR beta chain sequence, with context. Cohort placement rested on clinical history that participants reported themselves. This entry comes from a study of blood T cell repertoires in COVID-19. The table came from immunoSEQ multiplex PCR; TCRdb's copy has only in-frame clones and leaves some out. The sample yields about 220,000 clones, about four fifths seen once. CDR1 is LNHNV, CDR2 YYDKDF, per germline (reference sequence). The CDR3 is made up of 13 amino acids. V lost 4 bases and J 5 bases, leaving 11 bases between the germline ends. The sequenced material came from PBMCs or T cells enriched from blood (not recorded which). V usage is TRBV15 and J usage is TRBJ1-1; D unresolved. The clonotype was recovered from a woman between 45 and 60 years old who had been exposed to COVID-19. CDR3 coding DNA: TGTGCCACCAGCATCGGACTCGTGACTGAAGCTTTCTTT. This translates into CATSIGLVTEAFF.